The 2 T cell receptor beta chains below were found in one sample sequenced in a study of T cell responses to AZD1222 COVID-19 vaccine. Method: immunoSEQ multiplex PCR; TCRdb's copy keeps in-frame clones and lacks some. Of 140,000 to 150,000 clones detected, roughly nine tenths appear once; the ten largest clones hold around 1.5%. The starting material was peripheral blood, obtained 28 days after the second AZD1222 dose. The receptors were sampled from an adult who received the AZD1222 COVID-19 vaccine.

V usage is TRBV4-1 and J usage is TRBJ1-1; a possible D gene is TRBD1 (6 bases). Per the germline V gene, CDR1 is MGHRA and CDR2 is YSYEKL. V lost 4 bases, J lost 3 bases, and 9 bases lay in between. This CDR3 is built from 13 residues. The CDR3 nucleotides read TGCGCCAGCAGCCGCAGGGGAGACACTGAAGCTTTCTTT. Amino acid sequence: CASSRRGDTEAFF.

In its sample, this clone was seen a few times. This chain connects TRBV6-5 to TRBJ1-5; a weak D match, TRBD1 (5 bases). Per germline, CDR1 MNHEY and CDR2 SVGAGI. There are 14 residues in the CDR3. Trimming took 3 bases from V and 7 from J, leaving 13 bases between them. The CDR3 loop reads CASSYRGGAQPQHF. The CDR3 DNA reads TGTGCCAGCAGTTATCGTGGGGGTGCGCAGCCCCAGCATTTT.